This T cell receptor (beta chain) was sequenced in a study of blood T cells in healthy people across ages. The CDR3 has 13 amino acids. The V end lost 7 bases, the J end lost 4 bases, and 16 bases lay between the germline ends. Germline-derived CDR1 and CDR2 are SQVTM and ANQGSEA. Sample-barcoded 5' priming and a J-beta primer mix drove a second PCR of 7 to 11 cycles. TCRdb processed the 5' RACE reads anew with MiXCR; each CDR3 protein has one entry. The sample gives under 700,000 distinct CDR3 sequences, more than 20% of which show up once; 8.5% to 9.5% is in the top ten. These same records also appear under a second study, on T cells of mothers and their children. That source adds: Biologically related mothers and children overlapped slightly more than unrelated pairs, a non-significant difference.

This clonotype was obtained from a boy younger than 18 in good health. The rearrangement uses TRBV29-1 and TRBJ1-1; maybe TRBD1 (5 bases). The sequenced material came from blood. CDR3 in amino acids: CSGTRDLSTEAFF. In nucleotides, the CDR3 is TGCAGCGGTACAAGGGACCTGAGCACTGAAGCTTTCTTT.